Below, 26 T cell receptor beta chains from the same sample are listed, as sequenced in a study of shared clonotypes between healthy human individuals. Generated by immunoSEQ multiplex PCR, the TCRdb table keeps only in-frame clones and is missing some. This sample has 490,000 or so clones, with 70% to 80% found just once. Source material: PBMCs. The receptors shown here come from a woman aged 35 to 49 in good health. Some clones in this sample may be carry-over from other donors' samples.

The chain couples TRBV11-2 to TRBJ2-2; D perhaps matches TRBD2 (6 bases). CDR1 and CDR2 from the germline V gene are SGHAT and FQNNGV. With 5 bases removed from V and 1 base from J, the gap between germline ends came to 14 bases. CDR3 length: 16 residues. The CDR3 DNA is TGTGCCAGCAGCCCAAGGCGGGGTGGGAACACCGGGGAGCTGTTTTTT. The encoded protein is CASSPRRGGNTGELFF.

The CDR3 bases are TGTGCCAGCAGCTTACCCGGGACAGCCATGAACACTGAAGCTTTCTTT. This encodes CASSLPGTAMNTEAFF. The chain recombines TRBV11-2 with TRBJ1-1; TRBD1 matches at 7 bases. V was pared by 2 bases and J by 0 bases, with 6 bases of the junction left unmatched. This CDR3 has 16 amino acids. Germline values: CDR1 SGHAT, CDR2 FQNNGV.

This clone was counted only a few times. The V and J genes are TRBV11-2 and TRBJ1-2; D remains ambiguous. The CDR3 loop spans 12 amino acids. The V end lost 1 base, the J end lost 10 bases, and 10 bases lay between the germline ends. Germline V gene lookup returns CDR1 SGHAT and CDR2 FQNNGV. The CDR3 DNA reads TGTGCCAGCAGCTTAGGGGTAGCAGACTACACCTTC. Protein sequence: CASSLGVADYTF.

This clone was observed a single time. This chain uses TRBV4-2 with TRBJ2-7, with 10 bases lining up with TRBD2. The CDR3 length is 14 residues. The V segment lost 1 base and the J segment 9 bases; nucleotides outside the gene matches: 6. Germline loops: CDR1 LGHNA, CDR2 YNFKEQ. DNA of the CDR3: TGTGCCAGCAGCCAAGGGCTAGCGGGAGTCGGGCAGTACTTC. Protein product: CASSQGLAGVGQYF.

A note on this clone: The sample holds other DNA sequences that translate to the same CDR3. V is TRBV28 and J is TRBJ1-6, with 9 bases matching TRBD1. With 5 bases clipped from V and 7 bases from J, the junction kept 6 bases outside the gene matches. Germline CDR1 is MDHEN and CDR2 is SYDVKM. The CDR3 length is 15 residues. CDR3: CASSLTGTGNSPLHF. The CDR3 bases are TGTGCCAGCAGTCTAACCGGGACAGGGAATTCACCCCTCCACTTT.

Remarks on this clone: Different DNA sequences within this sample yield the same CDR3. J is TRBJ1-2 and V is TRBV7-2, with 9 bases fitting TRBD1. The ends lost 5 bases at V and 8 bases at J; junction bases unmatched: 12. Germline-derived CDR1 and CDR2 are SGHTA and FQGNSA. The CDR3 runs to 15 residues. For the CDR3, the DNA is TGTGCCAGCAGCCAAACTACAGGGGGCCAGGGAGGCTACACCTTC. Amino acid sequence: CASSQTTGGQGGYTF.

This clone was seen a few times. This sequence joins TRBV5-6 and TRBJ2-7, with D unclear. Germline V gene data show CDR1 as SGHDT and CDR2 as YYEEEE. The CDR3 totals 13 residues. Trimming took 6 bases from V and 3 from J, leaving 13 bases between them. The CDR3 sequence is CASKARWNYEQYF. CDR3 DNA sequence: TGTGCCAGCAAGGCTAGATGGAACTACGAGCAGTACTTC.

V usage is TRBV19 and J usage is TRBJ2-7; weak D call: TRBD1 (5 bases). Trimming cost V 3 bases and J 7 bases, with 13 bases left between them. Germline V lookup: CDR1 LNHDA, CDR2 SQIVND (reference sequence). CDR3 length: 13 amino acids. This CDR3 is CASSIQGSREQYF. The CDR3 DNA sequence: TGTGCCAGTAGTATTCAGGGATCGCGAGAGCAGTACTTC.

The CDR3 region has the DNA TGTGCCAGCAGCTTAGGGCTGGGAGCCACCTACGAGCAGTACTTC. This encodes CASSLGLGATYEQYF. The rearrangement links TRBV7-9 to TRBJ2-7, with a weak D call TRBD2 (5 bases). The CDR3 has 15 residues. CDR1 SEHNR and CDR2 FQNEAQ come from the germline V gene (reference sequence). Trimming took off 1 base at V and 2 bases at J, with 12 bases between the two ends. Complete variable domain (other parts from reference TRBV7-9 and TRBJ2-7): DTGVSQNPRHKITKRGQNVTFRCDPISEHNRLYWYRQTLGQGPEFLTYFQNEAQLEKSRLLSDRFSAERPKGSFSTLEIQRTEQGDSAMYLCASSLGLGATYEQYFGPGTRLTVT.

J is TRBJ1-2 and V is TRBV7-2; D perhaps matches TRBD1 (6 bases). CDR3 length: 16 residues. V dropped 2 bases and J dropped 5 bases, with 18 bases sitting between them. Germline V gives CDR1 SGHTA, CDR2 FQGNSA. In DNA form, the CDR3 reads TGTGCCAGCAGCTTACGAAGGAGTCAGGGGTTTTATGGCTACACCTTC. Amino acid sequence: CASSLRRSQGFYGYTF.

This chain links TRBV28 with TRBJ2-6; no firm D call. The germline V gene has CDR1 MDHEN and CDR2 SYDVKM. Deletions cut 5 bases from V and 2 bases from J, with 7 bases between. The CDR3 covers 14 residues. The CDR3 loop reads CASSPSAGANVLTF. The CDR3 DNA reads as TGTGCCAGCAGTCCCTCGGCTGGGGCCAACGTCCTGACTTTC.

The rearrangement joins TRBV11-1 to TRBJ2-7; D may correspond to TRBD1 or TRBD2 (5 bases each). Germline lookup yields CDR1 SGHAT and CDR2 FQDESV (reference sequence). The CDR3 extends over 12 amino acids. Trimming shortened V by 5 bases and J by 4 bases, and 9 bases separated the two germline ends. This CDR3 is CASSRGGYEQYF. In nucleotides, the CDR3 is TGTGCCAGCAGCCGGGGCGGGTACGAGCAGTACTTC. The full variable domain, its missing parts supplied by reference TRBV11-1 and TRBJ2-7, is EAEVAQSPRYKITEKSQAVAFWCDPISGHATLYWYRQILGQGPELLVQFQDESVVDDSQLPKDRFSAERLKGVDSTLKIQPAELGDSAMYLCASSRGGYEQYFGPGTRLTVT.

V usage is TRBV19 and J usage is TRBJ2-6; no clear D. Trimming shortened V by 1 base and J by 7 bases, and 5 bases separated the two germline ends. Germline V gives CDR1 LNHDA, CDR2 SQIVND (reference sequence). The CDR3 has 13 amino acids. The CDR3 sequence: CASSIGAANVLTF. The CDR3 DNA sequence: TGTGCCAGTAGTATAGGGGCCGCCAACGTCCTGACTTTC.

The chain employs TRBV9 and TRBJ2-2; perhaps TRBD1 as D (5 bases). CDR1 is SGDLS, CDR2 YYNGEE, per germline. V lost 1 base, J lost 4 bases, and 11 bases lay in between. This CDR3 has 15 residues. The CDR3 coding sequence is TGTGCCAGCAGCGTAAGGCTCCAGGGCACCGGGGAGCTGTTTTTT. Encoded protein: CASSVRLQGTGELFF.

The V and J genes are TRBV5-1 and TRBJ2-5, with D perhaps assigned TRBD1 or TRBD2 (5 bases each). With 0 bases removed from V and 5 bases from J, the gap between germline ends came to 14 bases. Germline CDR1 SGHRS, CDR2 YFSETQ. The CDR3 extends over 15 amino acids. CDR3 nucleotides: TGCGCCAGCAGCTTGGCTGGGGGAAGTAGGGAGACCCAGTACTTC. Translated: CASSLAGGSRETQYF. The whole variable domain, remainder taken from reference TRBV5-1 and TRBJ2-5, is KAGVTQTPRYLIKTRGQQVTLSCSPISGHRSVSWYQQTPGQGLQFLFEYFSETQRNKGNFPGRFSGRQFSNSRSEMNVSTLELGDSALYLCASSLAGGSRETQYFGPGTRLLVL.

The chain uses TRBV5-1 and TRBJ2-5; maybe TRBD1 (6 bases). The CDR3 extends over 16 amino acids. In germline, CDR1 is SGHRS, CDR2 YFSETQ. V was pared by 2 bases and J by 1 base, with 15 bases between. CDR3 in DNA: TGCGCCAGCAGCTTCGGGGTGGGGGCCCTCCAAGAGACCCAGTACTTC. Protein product: CASSFGVGALQETQYF.

The J gene is TRBJ2-5, the V gene TRBV19, with D perhaps being TRBD1 or TRBD2 (5 bases each). The V end was cut by 3 bases, the J end by 1 base, with 12 bases between. Germline V gene lookup returns CDR1 LNHDA and CDR2 SQIVND (reference sequence). CDR3 size: 15 residues. CDR3 nucleotides: TGTGCCAGTAGTATCCGTCGGGGCCCCCAAGAGACCCAGTACTTC. This sequence encodes CASSIRRGPQETQYF.

The table lists this clone with a count of one. The gene calls are TRBV9 and TRBJ2-3; 7 bases agree with TRBD1. CDR1 is SGDLS, CDR2 YYNGEE, per germline. This CDR3 is built from 17 residues. Losses at the gene ends were 3 bases for V and 0 bases for J; bases not matched to a gene: 10. The DNA for the CDR3 is TGTGCCAGCAGCGCCCTGGGCGGACAGGTTAGCACAGATACGCAGTATTTT. It specifies CASSALGGQVSTDTQYF.

The table lists this clone with a few counts. The chain has TRBV18 and TRBJ2-4, with 12 bases aligning to TRBD1. Germline values: CDR1 KGHSH, CDR2 LQKENI. The CDR3 has 17 amino acids. V lost 5 bases to trimming and J lost 2 bases; unmatched junction nucleotides: 7. CDR3 coding DNA: TGTGCCAGCTCAACGGGACAGGGGGCTGATACCAAAAACATTCAGTACTTC. It specifies CASSTGQGADTKNIQYF. Complete variable domain (other parts from reference TRBV18 and TRBJ2-4): NAGVMQNPRHLVRRRGQEARLRCSPMKGHSHVYWYRQLPEEGLKFMVYLQKENIIDESGMPKERFSAEFPKEGPSILRIQQVVRGDSAAYFCASSTGQGADTKNIQYFGAGTRLSVL.

This clone was recorded a few times. This rearrangement joins TRBV7-9 to TRBJ1-2, with a weak D call TRBD1 (6 bases). The CDR3 length is 13 residues. CDR1 and CDR2 from the germline V gene are SEHNR and FQNEAQ (reference sequence). The germline V and J ends were trimmed by 1 base and 3 bases, with 6 bases remaining between them. The CDR3 sequence: CASSLDRDYGYTF. For the CDR3, the DNA is TGTGCCAGCAGCTTAGACAGGGACTATGGCTACACCTTC.

The V call is TRBV10-3, the J call TRBJ2-3; D is possibly TRBD1 or TRBD2 (7 bases each). The length of the CDR3 is 16 residues. The germline V gene has CDR1 ENHRY and CDR2 SYGVKD. V was pared by 7 bases and J by 1 base, with 18 bases between. CDR3 DNA sequence: TGTGCCATCACTATGCAGGGGGGGTTGGGCACAGATACGCAGTATTTT. Residues: CAITMQGGLGTDTQYF.

This clone was seen a handful of times. The gene calls are TRBV27 and TRBJ2-7, with TRBD1 identical over 10 bases. CDR1 MNHEY and CDR2 SMNVEV come from the germline V gene (reference sequence). The CDR3 is made up of 14 amino acids. J gave up 6 bases and V 3 bases, and 5 bases lay outside the gene matches. Here the CDR3 reads CASSFRDRGVEQYF. The CDR3 region has the DNA TGTGCCAGCAGTTTCCGGGACAGGGGAGTCGAGCAGTACTTC.

The chain couples TRBV7-9 to TRBJ2-7, with a possible D match to TRBD1 (5 bases). Per germline, CDR1 SEHNR and CDR2 FQNEAQ (reference sequence). This CDR3 is 16 amino acids long. V lost 2 bases and J lost 0, with 14 bases in between. Here the CDR3 DNA reads TGTGCCAGCAGCTTATTGTCCGACAGAGGCTCCTACGAGCAGTACTTC. This sequence encodes CASSLLSDRGSYEQYF. Full variable domain (remainder filled in from reference TRBV7-9 and TRBJ2-7): DTGVSQNPRHKITKRGQNVTFRCDPISEHNRLYWYRQTLGQGPEFLTYFQNEAQLEKSRLLSDRFSAERPKGSFSTLEIQRTEQGDSAMYLCASSLLSDRGSYEQYFGPGTRLTVT.

This clone was seen a handful of times. The chain combines TRBV6-6 with TRBJ1-3; a possible D gene is TRBD1 (6 bases). Trimming took off 4 bases at V and 0 bases at J, with 13 bases between the two ends. Germline CDR1 is MNHNY and CDR2 is SVGAGI (reference sequence). This CDR3 is 16 amino acids long. CDR3 in amino acids: CASSSQTGYSGNTIYF. CDR3 bases: TGTGCCAGCAGTTCTCAGACAGGCTACTCTGGAAACACCATATATTTT.

The chain joins TRBV27 to TRBJ1-2, with D possibly matching TRBD1 (5 bases). Between the trimmed V and J ends, which lost 3 bases and 4 bases, there was a span of 12 bases. The CDR3 has 14 residues. From germline, CDR1 is MNHEY and CDR2 SMNVEV (reference sequence). CDR3 in DNA: TGTGCCAGCAGTTTTTCGCAGGGCATCTATGGCTACACCTTC. Protein sequence: CASSFSQGIYGYTF.

This chain uses TRBV5-6 with TRBJ2-4; 9 bases agree with TRBD2. CDR1 and CDR2 from the germline V gene are SGHDT and YYEEEE. J was trimmed by 0 bases and V by 1 base; bases with no gene match: 5. The CDR3 spans 17 residues. The CDR3 bases are TGTGCCAGCAGCTTGACTAGCGGGTGGGTAGCCAAAAACATTCAGTACTTC. As protein: CASSLTSGWVAKNIQYF. Drawing the rest from reference TRBV5-6 and TRBJ2-4, the complete variable domain is DAGVTQSPTHLIKTRGQQVTLRCSPKSGHDTVSWYQQALGQGPQFIFQYYEEEERQRGNFPDRFSGHQFPNYSSELNVNALLLGDSALYLCASSLTSGWVAKNIQYFGAGTRLSVL.